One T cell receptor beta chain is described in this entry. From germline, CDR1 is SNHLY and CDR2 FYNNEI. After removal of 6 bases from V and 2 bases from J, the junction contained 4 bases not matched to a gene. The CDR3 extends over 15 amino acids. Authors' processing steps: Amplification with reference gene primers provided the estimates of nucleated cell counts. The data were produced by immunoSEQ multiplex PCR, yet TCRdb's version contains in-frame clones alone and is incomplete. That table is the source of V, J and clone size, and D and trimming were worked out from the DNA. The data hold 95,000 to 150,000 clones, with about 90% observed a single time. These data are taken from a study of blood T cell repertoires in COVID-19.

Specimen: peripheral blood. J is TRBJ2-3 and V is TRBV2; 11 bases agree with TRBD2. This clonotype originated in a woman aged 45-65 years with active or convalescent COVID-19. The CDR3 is CASRMGLADTDTQYF. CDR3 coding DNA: TGTGCCAGCAGGATGGGACTAGCGGACACAGATACGCAGTATTTT. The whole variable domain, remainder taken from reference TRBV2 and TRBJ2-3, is EPEVTQTPSHQVTQMGQEVILRCVPISNHLYFYWYRQILGQKVEFLVSFYNNEISEKSEIFDDQFSVERPDGSNFTLKIRSTKLEDSAMYFCASRMGLADTDTQYFGPGTRLTVL.